The clone carrying this T cell receptor (beta chain) has just one count. Its target is unknown. TCR beta sequences were obtained from blood CD8+ and CD4+ T cells. Controls were healthy donors (matched for age and sex). Germline V gene lookup returns CDR1 MNHEY and CDR2 SMNVEV (reference sequence). The CDR3 consists of 12 residues. Trimming removed 10 bases at V and 7 bases at J, with 16 bases between. The source of the sample is a study of CD8 T cells in Susac syndrome. Study outcomes and limitations: As the study acknowledged, the number of individuals in its TCR sequencing and HLA analysis was relatively small.

cDNA came from about 0.46 to 1 ug RNA primed by random hexamers. The authors amplified TCR beta CDR3 across 54 Vbeta and 13 Jbeta using immunoSEQ multiplex PCR. TCRdb re-called the immunoSEQ multiplex PCR reads through MiXCR, storing one row per CDR3 protein. The repertoire has roughly 200,000 distinct CDR3 sequences, over 85% of them found once; the top ten carry approximately 0.1%. This TCR was sampled from a human donor in good health. The chain recombines TRBV27 with TRBJ1-1; D is perhaps TRBD1 (6 bases). Sequences were obtained from CD4+ T cells from PBMCs. The CDR3 DNA follows: TGTGCCACCTTGGACAGCCTAAGTGAAGCTTTCTTT. Translated: CATLDSLSEAFF.